This T cell receptor beta chain stems from a study of CD8 T cells in ankylosing spondylitis. TCRdb reprocessed the 5' RACE reads via MiXCR and lists one record per CDR3 protein. Of some 130,000 distinct CDR3 sequences in the sample, approximately 8.4% were seen once. Details on this clonotype: The antigen is undetermined.

Study-level findings and limits: What seemed typical of ankylosing spondylitis blood was a TCR beta motif built from roughly 8 highly homologous variants. Disease-linked clones, CD8+, were relatively rare in peripheral blood.

The CDR3 runs to 11 residues. The TCR originated in a male donor with ankylosing spondylitis. Sequencing was carried out using synovial fluid, either unsorted or a sorted T cell fraction (not recorded which). The chain couples TRBV21-1 to TRBJ2-5. TRBV21-1 is a documented pseudogene. The CDR3 DNA follows: TGTGCCAGAAATCTACCCTACACCCAGTACTTC. It codes for CARNLPYTQYF.